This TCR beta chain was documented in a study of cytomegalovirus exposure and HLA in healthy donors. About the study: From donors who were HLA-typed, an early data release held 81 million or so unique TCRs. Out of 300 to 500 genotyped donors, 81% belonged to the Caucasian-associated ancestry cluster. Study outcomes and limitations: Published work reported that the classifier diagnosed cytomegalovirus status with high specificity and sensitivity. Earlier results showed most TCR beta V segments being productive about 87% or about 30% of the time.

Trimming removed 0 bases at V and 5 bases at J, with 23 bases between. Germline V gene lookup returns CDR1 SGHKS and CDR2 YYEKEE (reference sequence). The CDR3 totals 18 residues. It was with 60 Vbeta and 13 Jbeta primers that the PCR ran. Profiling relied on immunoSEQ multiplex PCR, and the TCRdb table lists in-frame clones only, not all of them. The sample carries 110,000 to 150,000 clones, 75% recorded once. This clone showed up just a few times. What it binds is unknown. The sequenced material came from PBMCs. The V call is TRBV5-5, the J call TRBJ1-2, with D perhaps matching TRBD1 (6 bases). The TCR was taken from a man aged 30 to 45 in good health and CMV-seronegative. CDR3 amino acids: CASSLGRFISDSVYGYTF. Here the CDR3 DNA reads TGTGCCAGCAGCTTGGGTCGGTTTATATCGGACAGCGTATATGGCTACACCTTC.